The clone carrying this TCR beta chain has a handful of counts. Antigen: not known. The TCRbeta library was prepared with unique molecular identifiers. Via MiXCR, TCRdb re-called the PCR reads, giving one row per CDR3 protein. This table has 780,000 or so distinct CDR3 sequences, roughly 15% appearing once. From germline, CDR1 is MNHEY and CDR2 SMNVEV (reference sequence). The CDR3 has 16 residues. With 0 bases clipped from V and 5 bases from J, the junction kept 5 bases outside the gene matches. The source of the sample is a study of T-cell reconstitution after alpha-beta-depleted transplantation in children. General observations from the study: After one year, T-cell counts and TCRbeta diversity mostly came from new T cells. Reportedly, only several hundred clones from non-depleted graft cells drove alpha-beta T-cell counts at about two months.

This TCR was sampled from a male patient between 10 and 17 years old who had a stem cell transplant for acute lymphoblastic leukemia, so the T cells may come from the graft donor. The gene calls are TRBV27 and TRBJ2-7, with TRBD2 identical over 12 bases. This sample comprised PBMCs, mostly from graft donor cells, obtained 360 days after TCRalphabeta/CD19-depleted stem cell transplant. The CDR3 loop is CASSLSTSGRRNEQYF. The DNA for the CDR3 is TGTGCCAGCAGTTTATCAACTAGCGGGAGGCGGAACGAGCAGTACTTC.